This section outlines one T cell receptor (beta chain) sequence together with its context. Its matching antigen is unknown. These data come from a study of cytomegalovirus exposure and HLA in healthy donors. Notes on the study in general: Confirmation in vitro established that a few CMV-associated chains were specific for CMV antigens.

Libraries were prepared by immunoSEQ multiplex PCR; TCRdb keeps only in-frame clonotypes and omits some of them. Of roughly 150,000 clones listed, around 85% are singletons. CDR3 length equals 16 residues. Trimming took 3 bases from V and 4 from J, leaving 18 bases between them. Germline-derived CDR1 and CDR2 are SGHDT and YYEEEE. The rearrangement uses TRBV5-6 and TRBJ2-3; D not resolved. This TCR was sampled from a man between 25 and 39 years old in good health and CMV-seropositive. The sequenced sample consisted of PBMCs. The CDR3 DNA is TGTGCCAGCAGCTCCATCGGGTCCGGAGTGTCAGATACGCAGTATTTT. This encodes CASSSIGSGVSDTQYF.